These 18 T cell receptor beta chains were sequenced from one sample in a study of T cell repertoires in cytomegalovirus infection. TCRdb ran MiXCR on the reads and lists one entry per CDR3 protein. The table includes a few hundred thousand distinct CDR3 sequences, more than 9% detected once. The specimen sequenced was PBMCs. All receptors derive from a human donor in good health (CMV status not recorded). Some clones in this sample may be carry-over from other donors' samples.

The chain carries TRBV4-1 and TRBJ2-7; either TRBD1 or TRBD2 may supply D (5 bases each). This CDR3 is 14 amino acids long. From germline, CDR1 is MGHRA and CDR2 YSYEKL. The V and J ends lost 3 bases and 7 bases respectively, with 16 bases between them. CDR3 loop: CASSQGPRGEEQYF. CDR3 DNA: TGCGCCAGCAGCCAGGGACCACGGGGCGAAGAGCAGTACTTC.

This clonotype was recorded many times. A junction boundary mismatches the germline segment, possibly from a read error. The rearrangement joins TRBV25-1 to TRBJ2-7; D perhaps matches TRBD1 (6 bases). The CDR3 runs to 16 residues. Germline CDR1 MGHDK, CDR2 SYGVNS. The CDR3 reads CASSPPPGHATYEPYF. The CDR3 nucleotides read TGTGCCAGCAGTCCCCCCCCGGGACACGCGACCTACGAGCCGTACTTC.

The V and J genes are TRBV29-1 and TRBJ2-5; D is undetermined. Germline V gene lookup returns CDR1 SQVTM and CDR2 ANQGSEA. Trimming removed 0 bases from V and 5 bases from J, with 16 bases in between. The CDR3 consists of 15 residues. The CDR3 protein is CSVEDRHLPGETQYF. The CDR3 DNA sequence: TGCAGCGTTGAAGATCGACATCTACCGGGTGAGACCCAGTACTTC.

The chain employs TRBV4-2 and TRBJ2-7; TRBD1 matches at 7 bases. Germline values: CDR1 LGHNA, CDR2 YNFKEQ. Trimming took 5 bases from V and 6 from J; bases not matched to a gene: 4. The length of the CDR3 is 12 residues. In DNA form, the CDR3 reads TGTGCCAGCAGCAAGGGACAGAGCGAGCAGTACTTC. This translates into CASSKGQSEQYF.

This clonotype occurred a few times. The chain uses TRBV6-4 and TRBJ2-3; D may be TRBD2 (6 bases). Between the trimmed V and J ends, which lost 6 bases and 0 bases, there was a span of 10 bases. CDR3 length equals 14 residues. From germline, CDR1 is MRHNA and CDR2 SNTAGT. Written as DNA, the CDR3 is TGTGCCAGCAGCTACGGGGGTAGCACAGATACGCAGTATTTT. Translation: CASSYGGSTDTQYF.

The chain combines TRBV27 with TRBJ2-1; D possibly corresponds to TRBD2 (5 bases). V was clipped by 1 base and J by 2 bases, with 6 bases between them. Germline V lookup: CDR1 MNHEY, CDR2 SMNVEV (reference sequence). The CDR3 is 14 amino acids. The DNA for the CDR3 is TGTGCCAGCAGTTTATACGGGACCTACAATGAGCAGTTCTTC. It specifies CASSLYGTYNEQFF.

This clonotype was detected many times. This chain links TRBV4-1 with TRBJ1-2; 11 bases are a match to TRBD1. The CDR3 covers 16 residues. The germline CDR1 and CDR2 sequences are MGHRA and YSYEKL. V lost 1 base, J lost 1 base, and 2 bases stayed unmatched. CDR3 DNA: TGCGCCAGCAGCCAAGGGGGACAGGGGGATAACTATGGCTACACCTTC. Amino acid sequence: CASSQGGQGDNYGYTF.

Only a few counts were recorded for this clonotype. This sequence joins TRBV7-2 and TRBJ2-2; D uncertain. Trimming pared 5 bases from V and 1 base from J, leaving 8 bases between. The CDR3 has 14 amino acids. CDR1 is SGHTA and CDR2 is FQGNSA in the germline V gene. In DNA, the CDR3 is TGTGCCAGCAGCACCACCTGGAACACCGGGGAGCTGTTTTTT. Protein sequence: CASSTTWNTGELFF.

The rearrangement links TRBV28 to TRBJ1-1; maybe TRBD1 (6 bases). This CDR3 comprises 18 residues. CDR1 is MDHEN and CDR2 is SYDVKM in the germline V gene. The ends were cut back, 1 base at V and 5 bases at J, with 23 bases in the middle. The CDR3 loop reads CASSLFPGGGRGKTEAFF. CDR3 sequence (DNA): TGTGCCAGCAGTTTATTCCCGGGCGGGGGGCGAGGTAAAACTGAAGCTTTCTTT.

There are a few counts of this clonotype. V is TRBV19 and J is TRBJ1-2; D is unclear. Trimming took off 5 bases at V and 5 bases at J, with 12 bases between the two ends. Germline CDR1 is LNHDA and CDR2 is SQIVND (reference sequence). The CDR3 is 13 amino acids. The CDR3 here is CASSWTGFYGYTF. In nucleotides, the CDR3 is TGTGCCAGTAGTTGGACGGGATTTTATGGCTACACCTTC.

This clonotype was counted a few times. The J gene is TRBJ2-7, the V gene TRBV25-1, with unresolved D. This CDR3 has 13 residues. Trimming shortened V by 0 bases and J by 8 bases, and 11 bases separated the two germline ends. Germline CDR1 and CDR2: MGHDK and SYGVNS. The CDR3 region is CASSEYKAGQQYF. CDR3 DNA sequence: TGTGCCAGCAGTGAATATAAGGCTGGACAGCAGTACTTC.

This clonotype appeared a few times. This sequence joins TRBV7-9 and TRBJ1-1, with a possible D match to TRBD1 (5 bases). Germline V gives CDR1 SEHNR, CDR2 FQNEAQ (reference sequence). The CDR3 is 13 amino acids. V was shortened by 5 bases and J by 4 bases, with 11 bases between the two germline ends. The CDR3 is CASSRPQGTEAFF. CDR3 nucleotide sequence: TGTGCCAGCAGCCGGCCCCAGGGCACTGAAGCTTTCTTT.

This sequence joins TRBV6-5 and TRBJ1-6; D possibly corresponds to TRBD1 (6 bases). V lost 8 bases and J lost 7, with 9 bases in between. From germline, CDR1 is MNHEY and CDR2 SVGAGI. CDR3 length: 12 amino acids. The chain's CDR3 is CASCQGNSPLHF. The DNA for the CDR3 is TGTGCCAGCTGTCAGGGGAATTCACCCCTCCACTTT.

This clonotype was seen many times. The genes are TRBV7-8 and TRBJ2-1; TRBD2 matches 11 bases. J gave up 9 bases and V 2 bases, and 9 bases lay outside the gene matches. The CDR3 runs to 16 residues. Germline values: CDR1 SGHVS, CDR2 FQNEAQ. The CDR3, as DNA: TGTGCCAGCAGCTTATATCGGCTAGCGGGGGGCTTTGAGCAGTTCTTC. It yields the protein CASSLYRLAGGFEQFF.

The chain is built from TRBV4-2 and TRBJ1-4; D gene unclear. Germline V gives CDR1 LGHNA, CDR2 YNFKEQ. The CDR3 contains 14 residues. Deletions cut 0 bases from V and 6 bases from J, with 8 bases between. DNA of the CDR3: TGTGCCAGCAGCCAAGAAGATGGCGATGAAAAACTGTTTTTT. It encodes CASSQEDGDEKLFF.

The chain is built from TRBV24-1 and TRBJ2-1, with 11 bases fitting TRBD2. Germline trimming cut 2 bases from V and 5 bases from J; bases unmatched to any gene: 7. This CDR3 comprises 17 residues. CDR1 and CDR2 from the germline V gene are KGHDR and SFDVKD. The CDR3 region is CATSDSGTSGLNNEQFF. CDR3 DNA sequence: TGTGCCACCAGTGATTCCGGGACTAGCGGCCTTAACAATGAGCAGTTCTTC.

Notes on this clonotype: It may be a read error: a sequence one base away is much more abundant. J is TRBJ2-5 and V is TRBV11-2; TRBD2 agrees at 8 bases. Trimming cost V 8 bases and J 9 bases; bases outside gene matches: 17. Germline CDR1 reads SGHAT; CDR2 reads FQNNGV. The CDR3 loop spans 15 amino acids. Written as DNA, the CDR3 is TGTGCCAGCGACGATAGGGGGAGCGGGGGCGCGGCCCAGTACTTC. Translating it yields CASDDRGSGGAAQYF. Complete variable domain (other parts from reference TRBV11-2 and TRBJ2-5): EAGVAQSPRYKIIEKRQSVAFWCNPISGHATLYWYQQILGQGPKLLIQFQNNGVVDDSQLPKDRFSAERLKGVDSTLKIQPAKLEDSAVYLCASDDRGSGGAAQYFGPGTRLLVL.

This clonotype was detected many times. This sequence joins TRBV10-3 and TRBJ2-3; D may be TRBD2 (5 bases). Germline values: CDR1 ENHRY, CDR2 SYGVKD. This CDR3 is 14 amino acids long. The V and J ends lost 7 bases and 2 bases respectively, with 13 bases between them. The chain's CDR3 is CAITPGLNTDTQYF. The CDR3 nucleotides read TGTGCCATCACTCCCGGACTTAACACAGATACGCAGTATTTT.